Detailed here is one T cell receptor beta chain. This sample was included in a study of blood T cell repertoires in COVID-19. Study summary: Both acute and convalescent COVID-19 samples were obtained from the United States, Italy and Spain.

CDR1 is SGHNT, CDR2 YYREEE, per germline (reference sequence). Deletions cut 4 bases from V and 2 bases from J, with 6 bases between. CDR3 length equals 12 residues. The method was immunoSEQ multiplex PCR; TCRdb's version includes in-frame clones alone and lacks a portion of them. Here the sample spans approximately 200,000 clones, about 82% being singletons. Sample: PBMCs or T cells enriched from blood (not recorded which). This TCR came from a woman aged 30 to 39 who had recovered from COVID-19. The V gene is TRBV5-4, the J gene TRBJ1-1, with D uncertain. Here the CDR3 reads CASSPLNTEAFF. As DNA, the CDR3 is TGTGCCAGCAGCCCCCTAAACACTGAAGCTTTCTTT.